The next 18 T cell receptor beta chains were all read from a single sample in a study of T-cell reconstitution after alpha-beta-depleted transplantation in children (dated by TCRdb to 2015 to 2016). This sample's treatment or condition label indicates: allogeneic hematopoietic cell transplantation with graft depleted of TCRalphabeta T cells and CD19 B cells. Library prep was done by PCR. Sequenced using an Illumina HiSeq 2500. Molecular barcoding was employed in the preparation of TCR libraries, with unique molecular identifiers being used to normalize TCRbeta repertoire quantification. TCRdb reworked the public reads: Q25 trimming with fastp, MiXCR clone assembly, productive beta chains retained. Each entry is one CDR3 protein sequence, shown with its most common DNA and genes. The sample table contains about 290,000 distinct CDR3 sequences; only one count was recorded for nearly 8% of them. The ten top clones hold 8.5% to 9.5% of the sample.

These receptors lack a known antigen. What the research found in general, with its limitations: The frequencies of hyperexpanded clones fell over the following months, and after one year, T-cell counts and TCRbeta diversity were mostly attributed to newly produced T cells.

The source was peripheral blood, collected 360 days after TCRalphabeta/CD19-depleted stem cell transplant. The receptors originated from a female patient aged 2-9 years who had a stem cell transplant for Fanconi anemia, so the T cells may come from the graft donor.

In its sample, this clonotype was seen many times. This chain connects TRBV28 to TRBJ1-1; TRBD1 matches at 8 bases. V was pared by 4 bases and J by 8 bases, with 12 bases of the junction left unmatched. The germline V gene has CDR1 MDHEN and CDR2 SYDVKM. The CDR3 length is 15 residues. The CDR3: CASSYPRTGFGEAFF. CDR3 nucleotide sequence: TGTGCCAGCAGTTACCCCCGGACAGGGTTTGGAGAAGCTTTCTTT.

This clonotype was observed at least ten times. J is TRBJ2-5 and V is TRBV5-1; D could derive from TRBD1 or TRBD2 (5 bases each). V lost 3 bases and J lost 5, with 17 bases in between. Germline values: CDR1 SGHRS, CDR2 YFSETQ. The length of the CDR3 is 15 residues. CDR3 sequence (DNA): TGCGCCAGCAGCTCCCGGGACCCCCGGTTGGAGACCCAGTACTTC. It codes for CASSSRDPRLETQYF. The whole variable domain, filled in from reference TRBV5-1 and TRBJ2-5, reads KAGVTQTPRYLIKTRGQQVTLSCSPISGHRSVSWYQQTPGQGLQFLFEYFSETQRNKGNFPGRFSGRQFSNSRSEMNVSTLELGDSALYLCASSSRDPRLETQYFGPGTRLLVL.

The table lists this clonotype with many counts. The rearrangement uses TRBV29-1 and TRBJ2-5; possibly TRBD1 or TRBD2 for D (6 bases each). The CDR3 is 13 residues long. Looked up from germline, CDR1 is SQVTM and CDR2 is ANQGSEA. Between the trimmed V and J ends, which lost 3 bases and 5 bases, there was a span of 13 bases. The CDR3 DNA reads as TGCAGCGTTGACGTGGGGGCGGGGGAGACCCAGTACTTC. Protein sequence: CSVDVGAGETQYF.

Only a few counts were recorded for this clonotype. This chain links TRBV10-3 with TRBJ2-3; 8 bases are shared with TRBD2. CDR3 length: 13 residues. Germline trimming cut 6 bases from V and 6 bases from J; bases unmatched to any gene: 5. The germline V gene encodes CDR1 ENHRY and CDR2 SYGVKD. The CDR3 coding sequence is TGTGCCATCAGCAGCGGGGGTTACGATACGCAGTATTTT. This encodes CAISSGGYDTQYF.

Concerning this clonotype: The conserved closing phenylalanine or tryptophan is absent in this CDR3, likely reflecting a read error. The DNA is omitted, as the CDR3 cannot be located on it reliably, and the CDR3 follows TCRdb's listing. This sequence joins TRBV18 and TRBJ1-2. CDR1 KGHSH and CDR2 LQKENI come from the germline V gene. The CDR3 is made up of 13 amino acids, end residues included. The CDR3 spells CASSPLRGKGISS.

In its sample, this clonotype was seen a few times. V gene TRBV7-2 combines with J gene TRBJ2-7, with 7 bases matching TRBD2. The junction had 11 bases not matched to a gene; V was cut back by 4 bases and J by 5 bases. CDR1 is SGHTA and CDR2 is FQGNSA in the germline V gene. The CDR3 has 15 amino acids. CDR3 amino acids: CASSYSTWTSNEQYF. In DNA, the CDR3 is TGTGCCAGCAGCTACTCCACCTGGACTAGTAACGAGCAGTACTTC.

This clonotype showed up just a few times. V and J are TRBV4-2 and TRBJ2-1; possible D gene TRBD2, 5 bases. The CDR3 runs 16 residues. V was shortened by 0 bases and J by 1 base, with 10 bases between the two germline ends. CDR1 and CDR2 (germline): LGHNA, YNFKEQ. CDR3 protein: CASSQDLRGSYNEQFF. DNA for the CDR3: TGTGCCAGCAGCCAAGATCTACGGGGATCCTACAATGAGCAGTTCTTC.

The V gene is TRBV29-1, the J gene TRBJ1-1; D is possibly TRBD1 (5 bases). CDR1 and CDR2 (germline): SQVTM, ANQGSEA. This CDR3 has 14 amino acids. Trimming left V 2 bases short and J 4 bases short, with 14 bases between. The CDR3 DNA sequence: TGCAGCGTTGAATTACAGGTATCAGGCACTGAAGCTTTCTTT. Amino acids: CSVELQVSGTEAFF.

The sample holds a few counts of this clonotype. The CDR3 region is CAWSRNRFGITEAFF. The CDR3 nucleotides are TGTGCCTGGAGCCGTAACAGGTTCGGAATAACTGAAGCTTTCTTT. The V and J genes are TRBV30 and TRBJ1-1; D perhaps matches TRBD1 (5 bases). CDR3 length equals 15 residues. The V end was cut by 3 bases, the J end by 5 bases, with 19 bases between. The germline V gene encodes CDR1 GTSNPN and CDR2 SVGIG (reference sequence).

This clonotype has ten or more counts. The V and J genes are TRBV5-1 and TRBJ1-1; no clear D gene. Germline CDR1 reads SGHRS; CDR2 reads YFSETQ. The CDR3 contains 13 residues. Trimming removed 4 bases from V and 0 bases from J, with 7 bases in between. The CDR3 sequence is CASSRTMNTEAFF. The CDR3 bases are TGCGCCAGCAGCCGGACGATGAACACTGAAGCTTTCTTT.

Written as DNA, the CDR3 is TGCAGTGCTAGAGGAAGTTCAAGGGGGCCTGGCTATGGCTACACCTTC. It codes for CSARGSSRGPGYGYTF. The chain joins TRBV20-1 to TRBJ1-2, with 7 nucleotides matching TRBD1. Germline lookup yields CDR1 DFQATT and CDR2 SNEGSKA (reference sequence). The trim removed 1 base at V and 4 bases at J, leaving 12 bases unmatched. CDR3 length: 16 residues.

The chain has TRBV2 and TRBJ2-4, with TRBD1 identical over 7 bases. The CDR3 totals 18 residues. Germline CDR1 SNHLY, CDR2 FYNNEI. V was clipped by 10 bases and J by 0 bases; unmatched bases: 18. DNA of the CDR3: TGTGCCATCACTCCGACAGGGATCAGCCCCATAGCCAAAAACATTCAGTACTTC. This translates into CAITPTGISPIAKNIQYF.

This clonotype appeared a few times. The chain uses TRBV3-1 and TRBJ2-7, with 10 bases lining up with TRBD2. V trimming: 4 bases; J trimming: 6 bases; junction bases outside the gene matches: 12. The CDR3 covers 16 residues. CDR1 and CDR2 (germline): LGHDT, YNNKEL (reference sequence). Here the CDR3 DNA reads TGTGCCAGCAGCCCGCCTCTACTAGCGGGAAGCCTCGAGCAGTACTTC. Translation: CASSPPLLAGSLEQYF.

This clonotype came up a few times. The rearrangement links TRBV6-1 to TRBJ1-1; D might be TRBD1 (5 bases). Germline V lookup: CDR1 MNHNS, CDR2 SASEGT. The CDR3 has 15 residues. The V end was cut by 2 bases, the J end by 3 bases, with 13 bases between. CDR3 in DNA: TGTGCCAGCAGTGAACTGACAGCAGCGGACACTGAAGCTTTCTTT. It is translated as CASSELTAADTEAFF.

This clonotype was observed a handful of times. The chain links TRBV28 to TRBJ1-5; 8 nucleotides line up with TRBD1. The CDR3 is made up of 14 amino acids. CDR1 and CDR2 (germline): MDHEN, SYDVKM. J gave up 5 bases and V 7 bases, and 7 bases lay outside the gene matches. CDR3: CASITGGKDQPQHF. CDR3 nucleotide sequence: TGTGCCAGCATAACAGGGGGAAAAGATCAGCCCCAGCATTTT.

This clonotype was observed at least ten times. CDR3 sequence: CATSRDVRATGPRPDTQYF. CDR3 sequence (DNA): TGTGCCACCAGCAGAGATGTGCGGGCGACAGGGCCACGACCAGATACGCAGTATTTT. V and J are TRBV15 and TRBJ2-3; 7 nucleotides line up with TRBD1. The CDR3 has 19 residues. Germline V gene lookup returns CDR1 LNHNV and CDR2 YYDKDF (reference sequence). Unmatched junction bases numbered 16, after V lost 0 bases and J lost 4 bases.

The chain joins TRBV10-3 to TRBJ1-2, with 7 bases that match TRBD1. Trimming cost V 6 bases and J 6 bases; bases outside gene matches: 10. CDR1 is ENHRY and CDR2 is SYGVKD in the germline V gene. The CDR3 loop spans 14 amino acids. The CDR3 nucleotides are TGTGCCATCAGCCACCCAGGGGGTAATAATGGCTACACCTTC. Protein product: CAISHPGGNNGYTF.

In this sample, this clonotype turned up a few times. The gene calls are TRBV27 and TRBJ1-3, with D possibly TRBD1 on 6 matching bases. Trimming pared 8 bases from V and 1 base from J, leaving 21 bases between. Germline assignment: CDR1 MNHEY and CDR2 SMNVEV (reference sequence). The CDR3 spans 17 residues. The CDR3 nucleotides read TGTGCCAGCCTATCAGGACAGCCCCCTCTTTCTGGAAACACCATATATTTT. It specifies CASLSGQPPLSGNTIYF.